The 24 T cell receptor beta chains below come from one sample, sequenced in a study of T-cell memory formation after mild COVID-19. TCRdb re-called the 5' RACE reads with MiXCR, one entry per CDR3 protein. The repertoire has approximately 350,000 distinct CDR3 sequences, approximately 15% of them found once; the top ten carry less than 25%. Sequencing used PBMCs or a T cell subset sorted from them (not recorded which). These receptors were collected from a man younger than 30 who had mild COVID-19 (a few samples of this study predate the infection). Cell type and time point are not known.

The chain combines TRBV6-5 with TRBJ1-4; D gene ambiguous. Germline V gene sequence: CDR1 MNHEY, CDR2 SVGAGI. V was shortened by 11 bases and J by 7 bases, with 11 bases between the two germline ends. This CDR3 has 11 amino acids. CDR3 bases: TGTGCCTCCGGCAGGCGTGAAAAACTGTTTTTT. Translating gives CASGRREKLFF.

This clonotype was observed many times. The chain uses TRBV5-1 and TRBJ2-5; TRBD2 agrees at 8 bases. This CDR3 comprises 15 residues. The germline CDR1 and CDR2 sequences are SGHRS and YFSETQ. V was clipped by 0 bases and J by 5 bases; unmatched bases: 6. The chain's CDR3 is CASSLEPGGQETQYF. The CDR3 bases are TGCGCCAGCAGCTTGGAACCGGGGGGGCAGGAGACCCAGTACTTC.

This clonotype came up a few times. The V and J genes are TRBV6-5 and TRBJ1-1; no clear D. The V gene lost 4 bases and the J gene lost 7 bases, with 19 bases spanning the gap. The CDR3 sequence is 15 residues long. CDR1 and CDR2 (germline): MNHEY, SVGAGI. The CDR3 reads CASSSRVPRENEAFF. The CDR3 bases are TGTGCCAGCAGTTCCCGGGTCCCGAGAGAGAATGAAGCTTTCTTT.

The chain has TRBV28 and TRBJ2-5; D is unclear. This CDR3 is built from 13 residues. Germline V CDR1 and CDR2: MDHEN, SYDVKM. V lost 4 bases, J lost 6 bases, and 12 bases lay in between. The CDR3 sequence: CASSSTGAKTQYF. The CDR3 DNA is TGTGCCAGCAGTTCGACGGGCGCGAAGACCCAGTACTTC.

The sample holds a few counts of this clonotype. The chain links TRBV12-3 or TRBV12-4 to TRBJ1-2; D might be TRBD1 (5 bases). The CDR3 sequence is 13 residues long. The ends were cut back, 2 bases at V and 6 bases at J, with 10 bases in the middle. CDR3 in amino acids: CASSLRQWNGYTF. CDR3 nucleotides: TGTGCCAGCAGTTTACGACAGTGGAATGGCTACACCTTC.

This clonotype was detected a few times. This rearrangement joins TRBV6-2 or TRBV6-3 to TRBJ2-1, with 7 bases aligning to TRBD1. Germline loops: CDR1 MNHEY, CDR2 SVGEGT. The length of the CDR3 is 19 residues. Losses at the gene ends were 9 bases for V and 0 bases for J; bases not matched to a gene: 20. In DNA, the CDR3 is TGTGCCAGGTCGACAGGGCGCTTTAACTCGTACAGCTCCTACAATGAGCAGTTCTTC. As protein: CARSTGRFNSYSSYNEQFF.

The chain links TRBV6-5 to TRBJ2-2; no clear D gene. This CDR3 comprises 15 residues. V was trimmed by 0 bases and J by 5 bases, leaving 10 bases between them. The germline V gene has CDR1 MNHEY and CDR2 SVGAGI. The CDR3 region has the DNA TGTGCCAGCAGTTACTCGAAGGCGAGGACCGGGGAGCTGTTTTTT. Protein sequence: CASSYSKARTGELFF.

J is TRBJ1-5 and V is TRBV28; TRBD1 agrees at 9 bases. The V gene's germline CDR1 is MDHEN and CDR2 SYDVKM. V gave up 4 bases and J gave up 3 bases; unmatched junction bases: 7. The CDR3 is 16 residues long. The DNA for the CDR3 is TGTGCCAGCAGTTCACTACGACAGGGGGTCAATCAGCCCCAGCATTTT. Encoded protein: CASSSLRQGVNQPQHF.

This clonotype came up many times. The chain recombines TRBV5-1 with TRBJ2-1; D unclear. CDR1 and CDR2 from the germline V gene are SGHRS and YFSETQ. The CDR3 sequence is 15 residues long. V was pared by 0 bases and J by 0 bases, with 7 bases between. The CDR3 protein is CASSLAELSYNEQFF. In DNA, the CDR3 is TGCGCCAGCAGCTTGGCCGAACTCTCCTACAATGAGCAGTTCTTC.

The rearrangement links TRBV11-1 to TRBJ1-1; D gene uncertain. This CDR3 region has 17 residues. Trimming took off 0 bases at V and 5 bases at J, with 19 bases between the two ends. Germline assignment: CDR1 SGHAT and CDR2 FQDESV (reference sequence). This CDR3 is CASSLASTRMARTEAFF. In DNA form, the CDR3 reads TGTGCCAGCAGCTTAGCCTCGACGAGGATGGCGAGGACTGAAGCTTTCTTT.

The chain carries TRBV7-2 and TRBJ1-2; maybe TRBD1 (5 bases). Germline CDR1 and CDR2: SGHTA and FQGNSA. The CDR3 spans 13 residues. Trimming shortened V by 5 bases and J by 8 bases, and 15 bases separated the two germline ends. CDR3 protein: CASSAGPMGGYTF. The CDR3 DNA is TGTGCCAGCAGCGCGGGGCCTATGGGCGGCTACACCTTC.

The chain is built from TRBV4-2 and TRBJ2-5, with TRBD2 matching over 8 bases. CDR3 length equals 20 residues. Germline V lookup: CDR1 LGHNA, CDR2 YNFKEQ. V dropped 3 bases and J dropped 14; count of bases not matched to a gene: 32. CDR3 DNA: TGTGCCAGCAGCCAGGGCCCCTTCGAGATGGGGTCGGAGCGGGGGACCGGGTATTACTTC. Translated, it gives CASSQGPFEMGSERGTGYYF.

This clonotype was detected many times. The chain joins TRBV18 to TRBJ1-5; tentative D call: TRBD1 (5 bases). The CDR3 has 16 residues. Per germline, CDR1 KGHSH and CDR2 LQKENI. V lost 5 bases and J lost 0, with 14 bases in between. The CDR3 DNA sequence: TGTGCCAGCTCAGCCGGAGGGGTATATAGCAATCAGCCCCAGCATTTT. This codes for CASSAGGVYSNQPQHF.

This clonotype has just a few counts. J is TRBJ2-3 and V is TRBV19; the D is unclear. Trimming pared 1 base from V and 2 bases from J, leaving 16 bases between. The CDR3 is 17 residues long. Looked up from germline, CDR1 is LNHDA and CDR2 is SQIVND (reference sequence). In DNA form, the CDR3 reads TGTGCCAGTAGTATAGGCCCCCGACCCTCCTACACAGATACGCAGTATTTT. Translation: CASSIGPRPSYTDTQYF.

This clonotype has only a few counts. CDR3 bases: TGCGCCAGCAGCCAAGGGCGTAGCGGGCAGGGAGCCGGAAACACCATATATTTT. Translating gives CASSQGRSGQGAGNTIYF. J is TRBJ1-3 and V is TRBV4-3; possible D gene TRBD1, 5 bases. Deletions cut 1 base from V and 4 bases from J, with 20 bases between. CDR3 length: 18 residues. CDR1 LGHNA and CDR2 YSLEER come from the germline V gene.

This clonotype was counted only a few times. The V and J genes are TRBV11-3 and TRBJ2-1; D perhaps matches TRBD1 (6 bases). CDR3 size: 15 residues. Germline lookup yields CDR1 SGHNT and CDR2 YENEEA. Trimming left V 1 base short and J 6 bases short, with 13 bases between. The DNA for the CDR3 is TGTGCCAGCAGCTTAGGGGACACGGACCCCAATGAGCAGTTCTTC. Translated: CASSLGDTDPNEQFF.

The gene calls are TRBV20-1 and TRBJ2-5, with 7 bases lining up with TRBD2. The CDR3 is 14 residues long. Trimming removed 1 base from V and 0 bases from J; junction bases left unmatched: 2. CDR1 and CDR2 (germline): DFQATT, SNEGSKA (reference sequence). This CDR3 reads CSARAGGNQETQYF. CDR3 DNA sequence: TGCAGTGCTAGAGCGGGGGGTAACCAAGAGACCCAGTACTTC.

The chain links TRBV5-6 to TRBJ1-2, with unresolved D. This CDR3 has 12 amino acids. The germline V gene has CDR1 SGHDT and CDR2 YYEEEE. The V and J ends lost 5 bases and 8 bases respectively, with 13 bases between them. Written as DNA, the CDR3 is TGTGCCAGCAGGCGCCTCGGGAGAGGCTACACCTTC. Amino acids: CASRRLGRGYTF.

This clonotype came up many times. The chain combines TRBV5-6 with TRBJ2-7; D perhaps matches TRBD2 (6 bases). Trimming removed 0 bases at V and 3 bases at J, with 13 bases between. From germline, CDR1 is SGHDT and CDR2 YYEEEE. The CDR3 spans 15 residues. CDR3 sequence: CASSLVRAGNYEQYF. For the CDR3, the DNA is TGTGCCAGCAGCTTGGTGCGTGCGGGGAACTACGAGCAGTACTTC.

This sequence joins TRBV5-1 and TRBJ1-1; D is possibly TRBD1 (6 bases). The V end lost 4 bases, the J end lost 4 bases, and 14 bases lay between the germline ends. Germline loops: CDR1 SGHRS, CDR2 YFSETQ. CDR3 length: 14 residues. CDR3 bases: TGCGCCAGCAGCCCTGACAGGTCATCCACTGAAGCTTTCTTT. This encodes CASSPDRSSTEAFF.

The chain recombines TRBV30 with TRBJ2-3, with D possibly being TRBD2 (6 bases). V gave up 5 bases and J gave up 4 bases, with 13 bases separating them. This CDR3 contains 13 residues. The germline CDR1 and CDR2 sequences are GTSNPN and SVGIG (reference sequence). CDR3 sequence reads: CAWGPGTSDTQYF. The CDR3 DNA reads as TGTGCCTGGGGCCCCGGGACTTCAGATACGCAGTATTTT. Variable domain in full (rest from reference TRBV30 and TRBJ2-3): SQTIHQWPATLVQPVGSPLSLECTVEGTSNPNLYWYRQAAGRGLQLLFYSVGIGQISSEVPQNLSASRPQDRQFILSSKKLLLSDSGFYLCAWGPGTSDTQYFGPGTRLTVL.

The chain couples TRBV12-3 or TRBV12-4 to TRBJ1-1; D unresolved. The length of the CDR3 is 12 residues. V was trimmed by 5 bases and J by 6 bases, leaving 10 bases between them. CDR3 residues: CASSKGRAEAFF. The CDR3 nucleotides read TGTGCCAGCAGTAAAGGGCGCGCTGAAGCTTTCTTT.

The rearrangement joins TRBV29-1 to TRBJ1-1; no clear D. This CDR3 has 13 residues. Deletions cut 3 bases from V and 2 bases from J, with 10 bases between. The germline CDR1 and CDR2 sequences are SQVTM and ANQGSEA. The DNA of the CDR3 is TGCAGCGTTGAGCGGCGGCAAAACACTGAAGCTTTCTTT. As protein: CSVERRQNTEAFF.

V is TRBV29-1 and J is TRBJ2-3; 11 bases agree with TRBD2. The germline CDR1 and CDR2 sequences are SQVTM and ANQGSEA. The CDR3 loop spans 16 amino acids. With V trimmed by 6 bases and J by 3 bases, 11 bases remained unmatched. CDR3 protein: CSVNPRLAGRTDTQYF. The CDR3 coding sequence is TGCAGCGTCAACCCCCGACTAGCGGGGAGGACAGATACGCAGTATTTT.